The 27 T cell receptor beta chains below come from one sample, sequenced in a study of shared clonotypes between healthy human individuals. Some clones are missing from TCRdb's copy, which holds only in-frame ones; the method was immunoSEQ multiplex PCR. This table has more than 2,000,000 clones, approximately 93% appearing once. The specimen sequenced was naive CD4+ T cells from PBMCs. Subset of the sample: CD45RA+ positively selected. The source is a man in his late teens or twenties in good health. Some clones in this sample may be carry-over from other donors' samples.

This sequence joins TRBV11-2 and TRBJ1-4; 9 nucleotides match TRBD1. Looked up from germline, CDR1 is SGHAT and CDR2 is FQNNGV. V lost 5 bases and J lost 7; bases outside the gene matches: 20. This CDR3 is 19 amino acids long. This CDR3 reads CASSLTPTGGRFQGEKLFF. CDR3 coding DNA: TGTGCCAGCAGCCTAACCCCGACAGGGGGTCGATTTCAAGGTGAAAAACTGTTTTTT.

This clone was observed once. The V and J genes are TRBV5-8 and TRBJ1-2; D is possibly TRBD1 (5 bases). This CDR3 comprises 14 residues. The germline V gene encodes CDR1 SGHTS and CDR2 YDEGEE. V was clipped by 1 base and J by 4 bases, with 11 bases between them. The CDR3 sequence is CASSLLGVAYGYTF. Here the CDR3 DNA reads TGTGCCAGCAGCTTGTTAGGGGTGGCCTATGGCTACACCTTC.

This rearrangement joins TRBV5-6 to TRBJ2-5; 7 nucleotides align to TRBD1. The V gene's germline CDR1 is SGHDT and CDR2 YYEEEE. V trimming: 5 bases; J trimming: 1 base; junction bases outside the gene matches: 5. This CDR3 spans 14 amino acids. The CDR3 spells CASSLRQGQETQYF. The CDR3 DNA sequence: TGTGCCAGCAGTCTGAGACAGGGCCAAGAGACCCAGTACTTC. Based on the CDR3 plus reference TRBV5-6 and TRBJ2-5, the full variable domain is DAGVTQSPTHLIKTRGQQVTLRCSPKSGHDTVSWYQQALGQGPQFIFQYYEEEERQRGNFPDRFSGHQFPNYSSELNVNALLLGDSALYLCASSLRQGQETQYFGPGTRLLVL.

The V call is TRBV27, the J call TRBJ1-4; TRBD1 is a possible D gene (5 bases). The CDR3 length is 12 residues. Germline CDR1 MNHEY, CDR2 SMNVEV (reference sequence). The V end lost 11 bases, the J end lost 4 bases, and 11 bases lay between the germline ends. CDR3 nucleotide sequence: TGTGCCGGGATCAGGGTTAATGAAAAACTGTTTTTT. Its protein product is CAGIRVNEKLFF.

V usage is TRBV7-2 and J usage is TRBJ2-5; TRBD2 matches 9 bases. Trimming cost V 1 base and J 1 base; bases outside gene matches: 4. Germline lookup yields CDR1 SGHTA and CDR2 FQGNSA. The CDR3 length is 16 residues. The CDR3 loop reads CASSLVSGSSQETQYF. In DNA form, the CDR3 reads TGTGCCAGCAGCTTAGTTAGCGGGAGTTCCCAAGAGACCCAGTACTTC.

The CDR3 DNA sequence: TGTGCCAGCACCCCCGGCGGGGGAATTATCGGTCAGCCCCAGCATTTT. Encoded protein: CASTPGGGIIGQPQHF. The gene calls are TRBV28 and TRBJ1-5; tentatively, D is TRBD1 (5 bases). V lost 7 bases, J lost 6 bases, and 22 bases lay in between. Germline V gene sequence: CDR1 MDHEN, CDR2 SYDVKM. This CDR3 is 16 amino acids long.

The chain couples TRBV28 to TRBJ1-3; maybe TRBD1 (5 bases). The CDR3 is 15 amino acids. Germline loops: CDR1 MDHEN, CDR2 SYDVKM. The ends were cut back, 3 bases at V and 3 bases at J, with 12 bases in the middle. Written as DNA, the CDR3 is TGTGCCAGCAGTTTCTGGGGCCCGGGTGGAAACACCATATATTTT. Its translation is CASSFWGPGGNTIYF. Filled out from reference TRBV28 and TRBJ1-3, the complete variable domain reads DVKVTQSSRYLVKRTGEKVFLECVQDMDHENMFWYRQDPGLGLRLIYFSYDVKMKEKGDIPEGYSVSREKKERFSLILESASTNQTSMYLCASSFWGPGGNTIYFGEGSWLTVV.

The chain is built from TRBV7-3 and TRBJ2-2, with a possible D match to TRBD2 (6 bases). Looked up from germline, CDR1 is SGHTA and CDR2 is FQGTGA. The germline V and J ends were trimmed by 5 bases and 6 bases, with 22 bases remaining between them. The CDR3 runs 17 residues. The CDR3 DNA reads TGTGCCAGCAGCCCCTCTATCCCTCGGGAGTCGGCCGGGGAGCTGTTTTTT. Its translation: CASSPSIPRESAGELFF.

The rearrangement uses TRBV10-3 and TRBJ2-5; 10 bases line up with TRBD2. In germline, CDR1 is ENHRY, CDR2 SYGVKD. Trimming cost V 2 bases and J 5 bases; bases outside gene matches: 11. The CDR3 totals 17 residues. The CDR3 coding sequence is TGTGCCATCAGTGAGCCCCTGGGTAGCGGGAGGACGGAGACCCAGTACTTC. It specifies CAISEPLGSGRTETQYF.

Note on this clone: The same CDR3 also results from other DNA sequences found in this sample. This chain joins TRBV2 and TRBJ2-7, with 9 bases aligning to TRBD2. Unmatched junction bases numbered 4, after V lost 4 bases and J lost 3 bases. From germline, CDR1 is SNHLY and CDR2 FYNNEI. The CDR3 loop spans 14 amino acids. Here the CDR3 reads CASSVGTSSYEQYF. The CDR3 nucleotides are TGTGCCAGCAGTGTGGGGACTAGCAGCTACGAGCAGTACTTC.

This chain connects TRBV5-1 to TRBJ2-3; 7 nucleotides match TRBD1. V lost 0 bases and J lost 4; bases outside the gene matches: 2. The CDR3 totals 14 residues. Per germline, CDR1 SGHRS and CDR2 YFSETQ. The CDR3 DNA reads as TGCGCCAGCAGCTTGGAAACAGGGGCAGATACGCAGTATTTT. Encoded protein: CASSLETGADTQYF.

This chain uses TRBV18 with TRBJ1-2, with D maybe TRBD1 (6 bases). Germline CDR1 is KGHSH and CDR2 is LQKENI. This CDR3 is 16 amino acids long. V lost 1 base to trimming and J lost 8 bases, with 20 bases between them. In DNA form, the CDR3 reads TGTGCCAGCTCACCACTCAATTTGATGGGGGGCGAGGGCTACACCTTC. Its translation: CASSPLNLMGGEGYTF.

This chain links TRBV5-1 with TRBJ2-7; the D call may be TRBD1 or TRBD2 (5 bases each). With 0 bases removed from V and 5 bases from J, the gap between germline ends came to 15 bases. The CDR3 extends over 15 amino acids. The V gene's germline CDR1 is SGHRS and CDR2 YFSETQ. The CDR3 here is CASSLDGREFDEQYF. The CDR3 coding sequence is TGCGCCAGCAGCTTGGACGGCAGGGAGTTCGACGAGCAGTACTTC.

The CDR3 loop reads CASGIGMDSPLHF. CDR3 coding DNA: TGTGCCAGCGGTATTGGTATGGATTCACCCCTCCACTTT. The V gene is TRBV2, the J gene TRBJ1-6, with D uncertain. Between the trimmed V and J ends, which lost 8 bases and 8 bases, there was a span of 13 bases. Germline values: CDR1 SNHLY, CDR2 FYNNEI. CDR3 length equals 13 residues. Combining the CDR3 with reference TRBV2 and TRBJ1-6 gives the whole variable domain EPEVTQTPSHQVTQMGQEVILRCVPISNHLYFYWYRQILGQKVEFLVSFYNNEISEKSEIFDDQFSVERPDGSNFTLKIRSTKLEDSAMYFCASGIGMDSPLHFGNGTRLTVT.

This rearrangement joins TRBV12-5 to TRBJ2-2; 10 nucleotides match TRBD1. This CDR3 is 17 amino acids long. Germline CDR1 and CDR2: LGHNT and FRNRAP. V lost 1 base to trimming and J lost 6 bases; unmatched junction nucleotides: 8. Here the CDR3 DNA reads TGTGCTAGTGGTTTGGCTTCCGGGACAGGGGACGCCGGGGAGCTGTTTTTT. This gives the protein CASGLASGTGDAGELFF.

The chain has TRBV30 and TRBJ2-1; 13 bases line up with TRBD2. Trimming took 2 bases from V and 9 from J; bases not matched to a gene: 1. The CDR3 spans 13 residues. Germline V lookup: CDR1 GTSNPN, CDR2 SVGIG (reference sequence). In nucleotides, the CDR3 is TGTGCCTGGAGTACTAGCGGGAGGGGTGAGCAGTTCTTC. Amino acid sequence: CAWSTSGRGEQFF.

The chain joins TRBV19 to TRBJ1-6; 8 nucleotides align to TRBD1. CDR3 length: 14 residues. Trimming took 9 bases from V and 6 from J; bases not matched to a gene: 7. Germline assignment: CDR1 LNHDA and CDR2 SQIVND (reference sequence). CDR3 DNA: TGTGCCAGCGGTACAGGGGGTCGTAATTCACCCCTCCACTTT. Protein product: CASGTGGRNSPLHF.

This sequence joins TRBV5-1 and TRBJ2-7; TRBD2 is a possible D gene (6 bases). Germline lookup yields CDR1 SGHRS and CDR2 YFSETQ. This CDR3 region has 14 residues. The V and J ends lost 1 base and 7 bases respectively, with 15 bases between them. CDR3 residues: CASSLTAGLGEQYF. The CDR3 DNA reads as TGCGCCAGCAGCTTGACTGCGGGGCTTGGAGAGCAGTACTTC.

The V gene is TRBV11-3, the J gene TRBJ2-1; 14 bases are shared with TRBD2. V gave up 2 bases and J gave up 7 bases; unmatched junction bases: 4. CDR1 is SGHNT, CDR2 YENEEA, per germline. The CDR3 covers 16 residues. CDR3 nucleotides: TGTGCCAGCAGCTTACAGGGACTAGCGGGGGAAAATGAGCAGTTCTTC. Translation: CASSLQGLAGENEQFF.

The rearrangement uses TRBV28 and TRBJ1-2, with 9 bases lining up with TRBD1. Looked up from germline, CDR1 is MDHEN and CDR2 is SYDVKM. The CDR3 length is 16 residues. After removal of 2 bases from V and 8 bases from J, the junction contained 12 bases not matched to a gene. The CDR3 reads CASSLRAGQGRGGYTF. The CDR3 DNA reads TGTGCCAGCAGTTTAAGGGCGGGACAGGGACGGGGAGGCTACACCTTC.

The chain links TRBV7-7 to TRBJ2-2; TRBD2 matches at 14 bases. This CDR3 is 17 amino acids long. The J segment lost 0 bases and the V segment lost 4 bases, leaving 1 base of the junction unmatched. Germline V gene data show CDR1 as SSHAT and CDR2 as FNYEAQ (reference sequence). This CDR3 is CASSSGLAGANTGELFF. The CDR3 nucleotides are TGTGCCAGCAGCTCGGGACTAGCGGGGGCGAACACCGGGGAGCTGTTTTTT.

About this clone itself: Other DNA sequences in the same sample also yield this CDR3. V and J are TRBV6-1 and TRBJ2-7, with no clear D. Deletions cut 1 base from V and 0 bases from J, with 7 bases between. The germline V gene encodes CDR1 MNHNS and CDR2 SASEGT. The CDR3 loop spans 14 amino acids. CDR3 residues: CASSEGGRSYEQYF. In DNA form, the CDR3 reads TGTGCCAGCAGTGAAGGAGGCCGCTCCTACGAGCAGTACTTC.

The chain combines TRBV29-1 with TRBJ1-1; 8 nucleotides align to TRBD1. Per germline, CDR1 SQVTM and CDR2 ANQGSEA. This CDR3 has 13 residues. With V trimmed by 6 bases and J by 0 bases, 3 bases remained unmatched. The CDR3, as DNA: TGCAGCGTGACAGGGGTCCTGAACACTGAAGCTTTCTTT. Translated, it gives CSVTGVLNTEAFF.

Notes on this clone: Other DNA variants within this sample encode the same CDR3. This rearrangement joins TRBV19 to TRBJ2-3; D gene ambiguous. Germline lookup yields CDR1 LNHDA and CDR2 SQIVND (reference sequence). The CDR3 has 12 amino acids. Trimming shortened V by 3 bases and J by 5 bases, and 6 bases separated the two germline ends. This CDR3 is CASSISGDTQYF. DNA for the CDR3: TGTGCCAGTAGTATTTCGGGAGATACGCAGTATTTT.

This clone was recorded only once. The J gene is TRBJ2-6, the V gene TRBV7-8; D gene ambiguous. From germline, CDR1 is SGHVS and CDR2 FQNEAQ. V was shortened by 1 base and J by 2 bases, with 3 bases between the two germline ends. There are 14 residues in the CDR3. CDR3 coding DNA: TGTGCCAGCAGCTTAGGCCCTGGGGCCAACGTCCTGACTTTC. This codes for CASSLGPGANVLTF.

The rearrangement links TRBV7-9 to TRBJ1-2, with 7 bases fitting TRBD1. The V gene's germline CDR1 is SEHNR and CDR2 FQNEAQ (reference sequence). This CDR3 has 16 amino acids. The trim removed 10 bases at V and 4 bases at J, leaving 18 bases unmatched. CDR3 region: CAIPAVKGAIGYGYTF. CDR3 nucleotides: TGTGCCATACCTGCCGTTAAGGGGGCGATCGGCTATGGCTACACCTTC.

In DNA, the CDR3 is TGTGCCAGCAGCCTCCCGGGACAGGGGTATGATGGCTACACCTTC. It translates to CASSLPGQGYDGYTF. This sequence joins TRBV5-6 and TRBJ1-2, with TRBD1 identical over 10 bases. With 4 bases clipped from V and 6 bases from J, the junction kept 9 bases outside the gene matches. Germline loops: CDR1 SGHDT, CDR2 YYEEEE. The CDR3 is 15 amino acids.